These 12 T cell receptor beta chains share one sample of origin, sequenced in a study of blood T cell repertoires in COVID-19. Generated by immunoSEQ multiplex PCR, the TCRdb table keeps only in-frame clones and is missing some. The sample has under 300,000 clones; more than 85% are singletons. The sequencing input was peripheral blood. The receptors stem from a woman in her sixties or seventies with active or convalescent COVID-19.

This sequence joins TRBV5-1 and TRBJ1-1; possibly TRBD1 for D (6 bases). Trimming cost V 1 base and J 1 base, with 11 bases left between them. Germline V gene data show CDR1 as SGHRS and CDR2 as YFSETQ. This CDR3 region has 15 residues. The CDR3 loop is CASSLRGQRNTEAFF. CDR3 DNA: TGCGCCAGCAGCTTGAGAGGACAGAGGAACACTGAAGCTTTCTTT.

The rearrangement links TRBV12-3 or TRBV12-4 to TRBJ1-2, with 7 bases matching TRBD1. The V segment lost 5 bases and the J segment 4 bases; nucleotides outside the gene matches: 4. This CDR3 contains 13 residues. The CDR3 DNA follows: TGTGCCAGCAGTAGGGGACAGTCCTATGGCTACACCTTC. Protein: CASSRGQSYGYTF.

This rearrangement joins TRBV19 to TRBJ1-2, with a possible D match to TRBD1 (6 bases). V was trimmed by 5 bases and J by 5 bases, leaving 15 bases between them. The CDR3 extends over 14 amino acids. CDR1 is LNHDA and CDR2 is SQIVND in the germline V gene (reference sequence). The CDR3: CASSEMDSAYGYTF. The CDR3 DNA sequence: TGTGCCAGTAGTGAGATGGACAGTGCTTATGGCTACACCTTC.

V and J are TRBV24-1 and TRBJ2-3; TRBD1 matches at 7 bases. This CDR3 region has 16 residues. V shed 0 bases and J 5 bases; nucleotides not matched to a gene: 7. Germline loops: CDR1 KGHDR, CDR2 SFDVKD. Here the CDR3 reads CATSDLFRGPGDTQYF. In DNA, the CDR3 is TGTGCCACCAGTGATTTGTTTAGGGGGCCGGGAGATACGCAGTATTTT.

The V gene is TRBV6-1, the J gene TRBJ1-2; D gene ambiguous. The germline V gene encodes CDR1 MNHNS and CDR2 SASEGT. The CDR3 loop spans 11 amino acids. Trimming cost V 6 bases and J 7 bases, with 9 bases left between them. The CDR3 reads CASSREVGYTF. CDR3 coding DNA: TGTGCCAGCAGCCGTGAGGTTGGCTACACCTTC.

In this sample, this clone turned up a few times. This sequence joins TRBV28 and TRBJ2-3; TRBD1 matches 8 bases. Losses at the gene ends were 9 bases for V and 2 bases for J; bases not matched to a gene: 10. Germline CDR1 is MDHEN and CDR2 is SYDVKM. This CDR3 contains 15 residues. The CDR3 DNA reads TGTGCCAGTCATCCCCGGGACAGGTTCACAGATACGCAGTATTTT. As protein: CASHPRDRFTDTQYF. Complete variable domain (other parts from reference TRBV28 and TRBJ2-3): DVKVTQSSRYLVKRTGEKVFLECVQDMDHENMFWYRQDPGLGLRLIYFSYDVKMKEKGDIPEGYSVSREKKERFSLILESASTNQTSMYLCASHPRDRFTDTQYFGPGTRLTVL.

DNA of the CDR3: TGTGCCAGCAGTGGGCAGGGAGGGGAAAAACTGTTTTTT. This sequence encodes CASSGQGGEKLFF. The chain links TRBV6-6 to TRBJ1-4; D might be TRBD1 (5 bases). Trimming took off 5 bases at V and 8 bases at J, with 12 bases between the two ends. Germline V lookup: CDR1 MNHNY, CDR2 SVGAGI (reference sequence). This CDR3 contains 13 residues.

The chain has TRBV3-1 (or the pseudogene TRBV3-2) and TRBJ1-1; D may be TRBD1 (5 bases). CDR1 LGHDT and CDR2 YNNKEL come from the germline V gene (reference sequence). The CDR3 is made up of 15 amino acids. Trimming pared 3 bases from V and 5 bases from J, leaving 16 bases between. The CDR3 DNA is TGTGCCAGCAGCCAGGGCCTGGGGCTGGGGACTGAAGCTTTCTTT. Protein sequence: CASSQGLGLGTEAFF.

This chain joins TRBV5-1 and TRBJ1-1, with TRBD1 matching over 7 bases. This CDR3 has 13 amino acids. Looked up from germline, CDR1 is SGHRS and CDR2 is YFSETQ. After removal of 4 bases from V and 9 bases from J, the junction contained 9 bases not matched to a gene. The CDR3 DNA is TGCGCCAGCAGCCTCACCGGGACAGACAAAGCTTTCTTT. Translating gives CASSLTGTDKAFF.

V is TRBV19 and J is TRBJ2-2; a possible D gene is TRBD1 (8 bases). The germline CDR1 and CDR2 sequences are LNHDA and SQIVND (reference sequence). With 10 bases removed from V and 6 bases from J, the gap between germline ends came to 21 bases. The CDR3 has 15 amino acids. Here the CDR3 DNA reads TGTGCCATTCAGCAATCACAGGGGGGGGCCGGGGAGCTGTTTTTT. It translates to CAIQQSQGGAGELFF.

This chain links TRBV7-8 with TRBJ2-1, with 7 bases aligning to TRBD2. Germline V gene sequence: CDR1 SGHVS, CDR2 FQNEAQ. J was trimmed by 7 bases and V by 4 bases; bases with no gene match: 13. The CDR3 has 16 amino acids. The CDR3: CASSSGREGRGNEQFF. For the CDR3, the DNA is TGTGCCAGCAGCTCGGGGAGGGAGGGTAGAGGTAATGAGCAGTTCTTC.

The rearrangement joins TRBV18 to TRBJ1-2; TRBD1 agrees at 8 bases. CDR1 is KGHSH, CDR2 LQKENI, per germline. V shed 3 bases, J shed 4 bases, and the junction held 1 base outside the gene matches. The CDR3 extends over 13 amino acids. The CDR3 region has the DNA TGTGCCAGCTCACCCGACAGGGGCTATGGCTACACCTTC. Translating it yields CASSPDRGYGYTF.